This paragraph covers one TCR beta chain sequence. The source of the sample is a study of blood T cell repertoires in COVID-19. Study-level background: COVID-19 samples from acute and convalescent phases originated in the United States, Italy and Spain. T cells, B-cell-depleted T cells, or PBMCs provided the cDNA or gDNA that served as material.

How the authors handled the data: Amplification with reference gene primers provided the estimates of nucleated cell counts. Measured with immunoSEQ multiplex PCR; TCRdb has only the in-frame clones, and not every one. Clone size and V and J calls were adopted from that table, with D and trimming inferred from the DNA. The sample yields roughly 110,000 clones, over 75% seen once. V lost 5 bases and J lost 5, with 15 bases in between. This CDR3 is built from 15 residues. Germline V lookup: CDR1 MDHEN, CDR2 SYDVKM. The receptor was isolated from a woman in her 70s who had recovered from COVID-19. What was sequenced was peripheral blood. This rearrangement joins TRBV28 to TRBJ2-2; TRBD2 might be the D (5 bases). The chain's CDR3 is CASSPPRGRTGELFF. The CDR3, as DNA: TGTGCCAGCAGTCCCCCCCGGGGAAGAACCGGGGAGCTGTTTTTT.